This is a list of T cell receptor beta chains from one sample in a study of regulatory T cells in long-lasting Graves disease. TCRdb fed the multiplex PCR reads into MiXCR, producing one record per CDR3 protein. Found here are around 460,000 distinct CDR3 sequences, roughly 21% of them singletons; the top ten hold over 6%. This specimen consisted of peripheral blood mononuclear cells (PBMCs), obtained when the disease was refractory, from a patient treated with antithyroid drugs. These receptors all come from a female donor with Graves disease. CDR3s include the opening cysteine and the closing phenylalanine or tryptophan.

V gene	J gene	CDR3 protein
TRBV30	TRBJ2-5	CAWNIGPGETQYF
TRBV29-1	TRBJ1-1	CSVVGEGTEAFF
TRBV7-2	TRBJ2-2	CASSQESPHHANTGELFF
TRBV19	TRBJ1-2	CASSTFSGAEYGYTF
TRBV27	TRBJ2-5	CASSPLRVQSQETQYF
TRBV19	TRBJ1-1	CASNHRGGNTEAFF
TRBV7-8	TRBJ2-3	CASSPTGRTDTQYF
TRBV3-1	TRBJ2-1	CASSQRKWLSNEQFF
TRBV3-1	TRBJ1-1	CASRQGKNTEAFF
TRBV9	TRBJ2-2	CASSVEPQGADTGELFF
TRBV7-3	TRBJ2-2	CASSRQGVAGELFF
TRBV19	TRBJ1-1	CASSPAGARTEAFF
TRBV20-1	TRBJ2-7	CSASKEPSYEQYF
TRBV29-1	TRBJ1-2	CSVIQGATDGYTF
TRBV24-1	TRBJ2-7	CATSTGTGIYEQYF
TRBV15	TRBJ2-2	CATSRDARGANTGELFF
TRBV7-6	TRBJ2-3	CASSLLDRGTDTQYF
TRBV7-9	TRBJ1-1	CASSLMGVRAEAFF
TRBV11-2	TRBJ2-5	CASSYGLQETQYF
TRBV3-1	TRBJ1-1	CASSQDQDTEAFF
TRBV3-1	TRBJ1-6	CASSQERVGTANNSPLHF
TRBV9	TRBJ2-2	CASSTDRVGTGELFF
TRBV30	TRBJ2-4	CAWSVLRGGGKNIQYF
TRBV20-1	TRBJ2-2	CSARASPVSTGELFF
TRBV28	TRBJ1-1	CASSFYMSEAFF
TRBV6-1	TRBJ1-4	CASSSPRTVGEKLFF
TRBV20-1	TRBJ1-1	CSARGQADTEAFF
TRBV6-2/TRBV6-3	TRBJ2-2	CASSSYASHYTGELFF
TRBV12-3/TRBV12-4	TRBJ2-5	CASLLAGTAETQYF
TRBV20-1	TRBJ2-5	CSATWVAGGLETQYF
TRBV30	TRBJ1-6	CAWSGQGNSPLHF
TRBV2	TRBJ1-4	CASSPDRVDTNEKLFF